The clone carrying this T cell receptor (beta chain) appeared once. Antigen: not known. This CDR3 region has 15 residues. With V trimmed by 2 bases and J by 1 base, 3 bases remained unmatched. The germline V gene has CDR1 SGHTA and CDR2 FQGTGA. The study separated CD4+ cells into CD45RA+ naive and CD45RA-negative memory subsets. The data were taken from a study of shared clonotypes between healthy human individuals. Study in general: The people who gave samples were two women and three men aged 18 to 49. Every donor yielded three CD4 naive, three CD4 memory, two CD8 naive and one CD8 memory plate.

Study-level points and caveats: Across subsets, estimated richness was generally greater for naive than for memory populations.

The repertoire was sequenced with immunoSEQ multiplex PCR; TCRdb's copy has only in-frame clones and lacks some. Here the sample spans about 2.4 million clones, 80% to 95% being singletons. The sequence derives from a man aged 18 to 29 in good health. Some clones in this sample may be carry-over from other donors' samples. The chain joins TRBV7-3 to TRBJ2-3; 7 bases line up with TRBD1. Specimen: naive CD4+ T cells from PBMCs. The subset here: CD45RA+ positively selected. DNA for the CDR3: TGTGCCAGCAGCTTATTCGGACAGGGCACAGATACGCAGTATTTT. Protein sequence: CASSLFGQGTDTQYF.